Many counts were recorded for the clone carrying this T cell receptor beta chain. The antigen remains undetermined. This entry belongs to a study of identical twins' blood T cells. On the study more broadly: About 12 libraries, six alpha and six beta, gave around 48 million reads. Study results and limitations: Twins shared more top CDR3 clonotypes than unrelated donors did.

V shed 2 bases and J 4 bases; nucleotides not matched to a gene: 4. The germline V gene has CDR1 PRHDT and CDR2 FYEKMQ (reference sequence). This CDR3 has 17 amino acids. Each TCR cDNA library carried sample-specific barcodes on both ends. Source study methods: Clonotypes per individual ranged from about 85,000 to nearly 550,000. TCRdb analysed the 5' RACE reads with MiXCR anew, one entry per CDR3 protein. What appears here as the V and J calls and clone size reflects TCRdb's work, not the paper's. The data contain a few hundred thousand distinct CDR3 sequences, 25% to 35% of them seen just once; the ten biggest clones take up around 5.6%.

The source material was PBMCs. This clonotype was sampled from a woman aged 18-50 years in good health. The chain carries TRBV13 and TRBJ2-2, with 13 bases aligning to TRBD2. The CDR3 sequence: CASSLLRTSGSTGELFF. The CDR3 DNA is TGTGCCAGCAGCTTATTGCGGACTAGCGGGAGCACCGGGGAGCTGTTTTTT.